This T cell receptor (beta chain) originates from a study of control samples from healthy donors and cancer patients. Germline CDR1 reads SGDLS; CDR2 reads YYNGEE. The CDR3 has 16 amino acids. V shed 4 bases and J 4 bases; nucleotides not matched to a gene: 10. Libraries were prepared by immunoSEQ multiplex PCR; TCRdb keeps only in-frame clonotypes and omits some of them. Of about 120,000 clones listed, about 93% are singletons. This clonotype was obtained from a man aged 25 to 40 in good health. This chain connects TRBV9 to TRBJ2-2; 7 nucleotides align to TRBD2. The sequencing input was blood. CDR3 loop: CASSPVAGVFTGELFF. The CDR3 bases are TGTGCCAGCAGCCCAGTGGCGGGGGTCTTCACCGGGGAGCTGTTTTTT. Using reference TRBV9 and TRBJ2-2 for the parts outside the CDR3, the full variable domain is DSGVTQTPKHLITATGQRVTLRCSPRSGDLSVYWYQQSLDQGLQFLIQYYNGEERAKGNILERFSAQQFPDLHSELNLSSLELGDSALYFCASSPVAGVFTGELFFGEGSRLTVL.